Listed below are T cell receptor beta chains from one sample, sequenced in a study of graft-versus-host responses after intestinal transplantation. Produced via immunoSEQ multiplex PCR; TCRdb's table is partial and in-frame only. This sample has about 98,000 clones, with roughly 88% found just once. Material: PBMCs, obtained 255 days after intestinal transplant. The receptors stem from a human patient who received an intestinal transplant, so some T cells may come from the graft donor. The CDR3 runs from the conserved cysteine through the conserved F or W. The order of the fields is J gene, V gene, D gene, clone size, CDR3 DNA, CDR3 protein. The D gene is left open where the match is weak. Clone size is not always given. Where it is, it says once, few, many or a class for expanded clones.

TRBJ2-1 TRBV11-1 - few TGTGCCAGCAGCCGCCGATCGGGCTACAATGAGCAGTTCTTC CASSRRSGYNEQFF
TRBJ2-3 TRBV5-1 - - TGCGCCAGCAGAAAAAAGACAGGACCGACCAGAACGCCAGATACGCAGTATTTT CASRKKTGPTRTPDTQYF
TRBJ2-5 TRBV7-2 TRBD1 - TGTGCCAGCAGCTTCGAGCCCGGGACAGGGGGCGAGACCCAGTACTTC CASSFEPGTGGETQYF
TRBJ2-1 TRBV7-9 - - TGTGCCAGCAGCTCTCCCGGACGGAATGAGCAGTTCTTC CASSSPGRNEQFF
TRBJ2-5 TRBV28 TRBD1 - TGTGCCAGCAGTTTGCTCGTTAACAGGGGGCAAGAGACCCAGTACTTC CASSLLVNRGQETQYF
TRBJ1-2 TRBV2 TRBD1 - TGTGCCAGCAGTGACCACCCCCCAGGGGGCGGTTATGGCTACACCTTC CASSDHPPGGGYGYTF
TRBJ1-3 TRBV7-9 - - TGTGCCAGCAGCTTAGCGGGCCCCCTGGGAGGAAACACCATATATTTT CASSLAGPLGGNTIYF
TRBJ1-6 TRBV5-6 TRBD1 - TGTGCCAGCAGCCCGGACAGGGGGCGCGAGAATTCACCCCTCCACTTT CASSPDRGRENSPLHF
TRBJ1-1 TRBV7-9 - - TGTGCCAGCAGCTACGGGGACACTGAAGCTTTCTTT CASSYGDTEAFF
TRBJ1-5 TRBV4-2 - - TGTGCCAGCAGCCAAGATCAGGGCCAGGCTAGGCAGCCCCAGCATTTT CASSQDQGQARQPQHF
TRBJ2-2 TRBV6-5 - - TGTGCCAGCAGTGAGCGACTGGCCGGGGAGCTGTTTTTT CASSERLAGELFF
TRBJ2-1 TRBV7-9 - - TGTGCCAGCAGCCCCCCTGTTGGCGGCCGCCCTACCAATGAGCAGTTCTTC CASSPPVGGRPTNEQFF
TRBJ2-1 TRBV7-9 - - TGTGCCAGCAGCTTCCCCGAGGGGGGCCGCTCCTACAATGAGCAGTTCTTC CASSFPEGGRSYNEQFF
TRBJ2-2 TRBV19 - - TGTGCCAGTAGGAAGAACACCGGGGAGCTGTTTTTT CASRKNTGELFF